A single sample is the source of the 24 T cell receptor beta chains below, sequenced in a study of T cells in tuberculosis. The protocol was immunoSEQ multiplex PCR, while the TCRdb copy is restricted to in-frame clones and leaves out a portion. The sample consists of under 40,000 clones, just over 90% of them appearing once. The sequencing input was PBMCs. These receptor sequences come from a donor aged 5-35 years with latent tuberculosis or without tuberculosis infection.

This clone has a single count. V gene TRBV7-2 combines with J gene TRBJ2-7; D gene ambiguous. Between the trimmed V and J ends, which lost 5 bases and 4 bases, there was a span of 15 bases. The CDR3 spans 14 residues. CDR1 and CDR2 from the germline V gene are SGHTA and FQGNSA. This CDR3 reads CASSPTTLRYEQYF. In nucleotides, the CDR3 is TGTGCCAGCAGCCCTACCACCCTCAGGTACGAGCAGTACTTC.

The DNA of the CDR3 is TGTGCCAGCAGTGGGGACAGGGTACGTGGCTACACCTTC. Translating it yields CASSGDRVRGYTF. The V call is TRBV28, the J call TRBJ1-2; 9 bases match TRBD1. This CDR3 is 13 amino acids long. The trim removed 5 bases at V and 7 bases at J, leaving 5 bases unmatched. Germline CDR1 reads MDHEN; CDR2 reads SYDVKM.

The V and J genes are TRBV6-5 and TRBJ2-6; D is undetermined. The CDR3 runs to 16 residues. V lost 1 base and J 0 bases, leaving 7 bases between the germline ends. Germline CDR1 and CDR2: MNHEY and SVGAGI. The CDR3, as DNA: TGTGCCAGCAGTTACTGGGCCGACTCTGGGGCCAACGTCCTGACTTTC. Its protein product is CASSYWADSGANVLTF.

V gene TRBV7-9 combines with J gene TRBJ2-2, with TRBD1 matching 10 bases. The CDR3 spans 17 residues. Germline assignment: CDR1 SEHNR and CDR2 FQNEAQ (reference sequence). Trimming at V came to 5 bases and at J to 6 bases, leaving 12 bases not matched to a gene. The CDR3, as DNA: TGTGCCAGCAGCCTAAACGACAGGGGGCCCCAAGCCGGGGAGCTGTTTTTT. Protein sequence: CASSLNDRGPQAGELFF.

The J gene is TRBJ1-2, the V gene TRBV7-2, with 8 bases fitting TRBD1. Losses at the gene ends were 5 bases for V and 4 bases for J; bases not matched to a gene: 9. There are 15 residues in the CDR3. CDR1 SGHTA and CDR2 FQGNSA come from the germline V gene. The CDR3 reads CASSPPDREFYGYTF. The DNA for the CDR3 is TGTGCCAGCAGCCCACCGGACAGGGAGTTCTATGGCTACACCTTC.

This sequence joins TRBV23-1 and TRBJ1-4; tentative D call: TRBD1 (5 bases). TRBV23-1 is sorted into the ORF group, with uncertain function. CDR3 size: 17 residues. The V end was cut by 4 bases, the J end by 0 bases, with 15 bases between. The CDR3 here is CASSPRGRDSTNEKLFF. DNA for the CDR3: TGCGCCAGCAGTCCCCGCGGTCGGGACTCAACTAATGAAAAACTGTTTTTT.

The chain has TRBV7-2 and TRBJ1-1, with a possible D match to TRBD1 (5 bases). CDR1 is SGHTA, CDR2 FQGNSA, per germline. V lost 3 bases and J lost 4, with 15 bases in between. The CDR3 has 15 amino acids. As DNA, the CDR3 is TGTGCCAGCAGCTTCCTGGGGGGTTTTAGCACTGAAGCTTTCTTT. Translated, it gives CASSFLGGFSTEAFF.

The chain employs TRBV5-4 and TRBJ2-1, with 7 bases identical to TRBD2. Germline V CDR1 and CDR2: SGHNT, YYREEE (reference sequence). V trimming: 3 bases; J trimming: 6 bases; junction bases outside the gene matches: 9. This CDR3 region has 15 residues. The CDR3 region has the DNA TGTGCCAGCAGCTCGTCCCCTTCGGGGGGCAATGAGCAGTTCTTC. Residues: CASSSSPSGGNEQFF.

The genes are TRBV2 and TRBJ2-7, with 8 nucleotides matching TRBD1. Germline V CDR1 and CDR2: SNHLY, FYNNEI. J was trimmed by 0 bases and V by 5 bases; bases with no gene match: 6. The CDR3 has 15 amino acids. CDR3 sequence (DNA): TGTGCCAGCAGTAGTGGACAGGGAATCTCCTACGAGCAGTACTTC. Protein sequence: CASSSGQGISYEQYF.

This clone appeared once. This rearrangement joins TRBV16 to TRBJ2-7; D is uncertain. This CDR3 has 14 residues. The germline CDR1 and CDR2 sequences are KGHSY and FQNENV. V lost 0 bases and J 2 bases, leaving 8 bases between the germline ends. CDR3 amino acids: CASSQSAKPYEQYF. The CDR3 coding sequence is TGTGCCAGCAGCCAATCTGCAAAGCCCTACGAGCAGTACTTC.

The chain employs TRBV19 and TRBJ1-3; TRBD1 matches at 7 bases. Germline trimming cut 7 bases from V and 0 bases from J; bases unmatched to any gene: 3. Per the germline V gene, CDR1 is LNHDA and CDR2 is SQIVND (reference sequence). The CDR3 has 14 amino acids. The CDR3 nucleotides are TGTGCCAGTATTAGGGACAGCTCTGGAAACACCATATATTTT. Protein product: CASIRDSSGNTIYF. Complete variable domain (other parts from reference TRBV19 and TRBJ1-3): DGGITQSPKYLFRKEGQNVTLSCEQNLNHDAMYWYRQDPGQGLRLIYYSQIVNDFQKGDIAEGYSVSREKKESFPLTVTSAQKNPTAFYLCASIRDSSGNTIYFGEGSWLTVV.

The chain is built from TRBV7-9 and TRBJ1-5; perhaps TRBD1 as D (6 bases). The CDR3 runs 17 residues. Germline V gene sequence: CDR1 SEHNR, CDR2 FQNEAQ (reference sequence). Trimming shortened V by 6 bases and J by 0 bases, and 18 bases separated the two germline ends. CDR3 DNA sequence: TGTGCCAGCAGTTTGTACAGGGTTGGATATAGCAATCAGCCCCAGCATTTT. It encodes CASSLYRVGYSNQPQHF.

On this clone itself: The sample contains more than one DNA sequence encoding this CDR3. V is TRBV5-1 and J is TRBJ2-7; tentative D call: TRBD2 (5 bases). Germline lookup yields CDR1 SGHRS and CDR2 YFSETQ. Deletions cut 0 bases from V and 1 base from J, with 8 bases between. This CDR3 comprises 14 residues. This CDR3 is CASSLAGGSYEQYF. CDR3 bases: TGCGCCAGCAGCTTGGCCGGCGGGTCCTACGAGCAGTACTTC.

The genes are TRBV6-1 and TRBJ2-7, with D perhaps TRBD2 (5 bases). The germline gives CDR1 MNHNS, CDR2 SASEGT. There are 14 residues in the CDR3. The V and J ends lost 4 bases and 4 bases respectively, with 14 bases between them. This chain's CDR3 is CASSALGDSYEQYF. The CDR3 DNA reads TGTGCCAGCAGTGCCTTGGGAGACTCGTACGAGCAGTACTTC.

The chain uses TRBV5-1 and TRBJ2-1; 7 bases agree with TRBD1. The junction had 6 bases not matched to a gene; V was cut back by 2 bases and J by 4 bases. There are 15 residues in the CDR3. Looked up from germline, CDR1 is SGHRS and CDR2 is YFSETQ. CDR3 loop: CASSFATGFYNEQFF. DNA of the CDR3: TGCGCCAGCAGCTTCGCGACAGGGTTTTACAATGAGCAGTTCTTC.

The chain has TRBV4-3 and TRBJ2-1; 8 nucleotides align to TRBD2. Germline V lookup: CDR1 LGHNA, CDR2 YSLEER. The CDR3 is 16 amino acids. With 0 bases clipped from V and 4 bases from J, the junction kept 5 bases outside the gene matches. The CDR3 DNA follows: TGCGCCAGCAGCCAAGAAGTCGCGGGGGGATACAATGAGCAGTTCTTC. Encoded protein: CASSQEVAGGYNEQFF.

The chain carries TRBV9 and TRBJ1-5, with 7 bases matching TRBD1. The J segment lost 3 bases and the V segment lost 0 bases, leaving 3 bases of the junction unmatched. CDR1 is SGDLS, CDR2 YYNGEE, per germline. CDR3 length: 15 residues. CDR3 in DNA: TGTGCCAGCAGCGTAGGACAGGGTGCCAATCAGCCCCAGCATTTT. Translating it yields CASSVGQGANQPQHF.

The chain is built from TRBV6-5 and TRBJ1-1, with no clear D. CDR3 length: 13 residues. V was pared by 6 bases and J by 1 base, with 9 bases between. Per germline, CDR1 MNHEY and CDR2 SVGAGI. CDR3 sequence (DNA): TGTGCCAGCAGCCTTCGAGGGAACACTGAAGCTTTCTTT. Translated: CASSLRGNTEAFF.

V is TRBV6-1 and J is TRBJ1-1, with a weak D call TRBD1 (6 bases). The CDR3 is made up of 13 amino acids. V lost 7 bases to trimming and J lost 5 bases, with 14 bases between them. The germline V gene encodes CDR1 MNHNS and CDR2 SASEGT. CDR3 loop: CASTLLGGTEAFF. In DNA form, the CDR3 reads TGTGCCAGCACCTTATTAGGGGGAACTGAAGCTTTCTTT.

The chain couples TRBV5-1 to TRBJ2-1; D possibly corresponds to TRBD1 (5 bases). There are 13 residues in the CDR3. Germline CDR1 reads SGHRS; CDR2 reads YFSETQ. With 0 bases removed from V and 7 bases from J, the gap between germline ends came to 8 bases. The chain's CDR3 is CASSLAAGNEQFF. The CDR3 DNA sequence: TGCGCCAGCAGCTTGGCCGCAGGGAATGAGCAGTTCTTC.

The chain uses TRBV25-1 and TRBJ2-1, with D unresolved. Between the trimmed V and J ends, which lost 3 bases and 8 bases, there was a span of 11 bases. This CDR3 region has 13 residues. Looked up from germline, CDR1 is MGHDK and CDR2 is SYGVNS. CDR3 region: CASSDPWQDEQFF. The CDR3 DNA is TGTGCCAGCAGTGACCCCTGGCAAGATGAGCAGTTCTTC.

The chain couples TRBV7-6 to TRBJ2-7, with TRBD1 identical over 7 bases. Trimming took 1 base from V and 0 from J; bases not matched to a gene: 3. The CDR3 contains 15 residues. CDR1 is SGHVS, CDR2 FNYEAQ, per germline. The DNA of the CDR3 is TGTGCCAGCAGCTTAGGACAGGGCAGCTCCTACGAGCAGTACTTC. Translating it yields CASSLGQGSSYEQYF.

The rearrangement links TRBV5-5 to TRBJ2-7; D might be TRBD2 (6 bases). The CDR3 spans 13 residues. Trimming pared 0 bases from V and 4 bases from J, leaving 8 bases between. From germline, CDR1 is SGHKS and CDR2 YYEKEE (reference sequence). CDR3: CASSLVGGYEQYF. CDR3 DNA sequence: TGTGCCAGCAGCTTGGTGGGGGGTTACGAGCAGTACTTC.

CDR3 loop: CASGLVVGRNTEAFF. CDR3 bases: TGTGCTAGTGGTTTGGTAGTTGGCAGAAACACTGAAGCTTTCTTT. The chain combines TRBV12-5 with TRBJ1-1; no reliable D call. The germline V and J ends were trimmed by 0 bases and 2 bases, with 10 bases remaining between them. The CDR3 runs 15 residues. Germline V lookup: CDR1 LGHNT, CDR2 FRNRAP.